These 7 T cell receptor beta chains share one sample of origin, sequenced in a study of T-cell memory formation after mild COVID-19. TCRdb reanalysed the 5' RACE reads using MiXCR and keeps one entry per CDR3 protein. The sample has around 250,000 distinct CDR3 sequences; roughly 15% are singletons. Sequences were obtained from PBMCs or a T cell subset sorted from them (not recorded which). Every receptor here comes from a man younger than 35 who had mild COVID-19 (a few samples of this study predate the infection). Cell type and time point are not known.

This clonotype was seen a few times. The chain recombines TRBV7-2 with TRBJ1-4; 8 positions agree with TRBD1. Germline-derived CDR1 and CDR2 are SGHTA and FQGNSA. The CDR3 contains 16 residues. With V trimmed by 6 bases and J by 7 bases, 13 bases remained unmatched. The CDR3 spells CASSSTQGAGGEKLFF. CDR3 bases: TGTGCCAGCAGTTCGACTCAGGGGGCGGGAGGTGAAAAACTGTTTTTT.

There are a few counts of this clonotype. This CDR3 reads CASSSILLAGTLVDTQYF. The CDR3 DNA follows: TGCGCCAGCAGCAGTATCCTTCTAGCGGGGACTTTAGTAGATACGCAGTATTTT. The rearrangement joins TRBV4-1 to TRBJ2-3; 9 nucleotides match TRBD2. Germline values: CDR1 MGHRA, CDR2 YSYEKL. With 5 bases clipped from V and 5 bases from J, the junction kept 17 bases outside the gene matches. The CDR3 extends over 18 amino acids.

The J gene is TRBJ2-1, the V gene TRBV5-1, with unresolved D. Trimming removed 1 base at V and 0 bases at J, with 8 bases between. Germline lookup yields CDR1 SGHRS and CDR2 YFSETQ. The CDR3 has 15 residues. Here the CDR3 DNA reads TGCGCCAGCAGCTTGTCCCCTAGCTCCTACAATGAGCAGTTCTTC. The encoded protein is CASSLSPSSYNEQFF.

This clonotype has only a few counts. The rearrangement joins TRBV27 to TRBJ1-5; D unresolved. Deletions cut 4 bases from V and 2 bases from J, with 15 bases between. The germline CDR1 and CDR2 sequences are MNHEY and SMNVEV (reference sequence). The CDR3 covers 16 residues. CDR3 sequence reads: CASSSLDRGGNQPQHF. CDR3 coding DNA: TGTGCCAGCAGTTCCCTCGACCGGGGAGGCAATCAGCCCCAGCATTTT.

The chain has TRBV5-5 and TRBJ2-1; the match to TRBD1 covers 11 bases. The V and J ends lost 0 bases and 6 bases, in that order; junction bases with no gene match: 11. Germline lookup yields CDR1 SGHKS and CDR2 YYEKEE (reference sequence). The CDR3 totals 18 residues. CDR3 DNA: TGTGCCAGCAGCTTGGCGGGGACAGGGGGAACGAGGTTCAATGAGCAGTTCTTC. Its protein is CASSLAGTGGTRFNEQFF. Full variable domain (outside the CDR3, taken from reference TRBV5-5 and TRBJ2-1): DAGVTQSPTHLIKTRGQQVTLRCSPISGHKSVSWYQQVLGQGPQFIFQYYEKEERGRGNFPDRFSARQFPNYSSELNVNALLLGDSALYLCASSLAGTGGTRFNEQFFGPGTRLTVL.

The sample holds many counts of this clonotype. V gene TRBV18 combines with J gene TRBJ2-2; 7 bases map to TRBD1. CDR1 is KGHSH, CDR2 LQKENI, per germline. V gave up 8 bases and J gave up 2 bases; unmatched junction bases: 11. The CDR3 runs to 16 residues. Here the CDR3 reads CASKSWDSQNTGELFF. Here the CDR3 DNA reads TGTGCCAGCAAAAGTTGGGACAGCCAAAACACCGGGGAGCTGTTTTTT.

There are a few counts of this clonotype. The rearrangement uses TRBV6-5 and TRBJ2-7; D unclear. There are 13 residues in the CDR3. Germline CDR1 is MNHEY and CDR2 is SVGAGI. The V gene lost 10 bases and the J gene lost 1 base, with 14 bases spanning the gap. The CDR3 DNA sequence: TGTGCCACCCGGAGAGAGAGTTCCTACGAGCAGTACGTC. This translates into CATRRESSYEQYV.